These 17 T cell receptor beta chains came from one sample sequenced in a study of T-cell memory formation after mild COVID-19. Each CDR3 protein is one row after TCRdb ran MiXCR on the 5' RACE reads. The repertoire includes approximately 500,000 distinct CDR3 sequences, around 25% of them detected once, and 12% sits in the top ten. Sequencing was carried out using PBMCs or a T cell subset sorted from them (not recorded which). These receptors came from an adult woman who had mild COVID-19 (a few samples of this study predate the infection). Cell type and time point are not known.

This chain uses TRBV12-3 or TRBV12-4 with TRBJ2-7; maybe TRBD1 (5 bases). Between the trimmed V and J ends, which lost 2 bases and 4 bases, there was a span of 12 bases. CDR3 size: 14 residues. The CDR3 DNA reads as TGTGCCAGCAGTTTAAATCCAGGGTGGTACGAGCAGTACTTC. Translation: CASSLNPGWYEQYF.

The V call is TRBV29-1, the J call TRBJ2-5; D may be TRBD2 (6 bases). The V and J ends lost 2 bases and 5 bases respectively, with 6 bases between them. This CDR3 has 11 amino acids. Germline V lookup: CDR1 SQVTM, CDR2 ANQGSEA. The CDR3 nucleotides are TGCAGCGTTGAACGGGGGGAGACCCAGTACTTC. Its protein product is CSVERGETQYF. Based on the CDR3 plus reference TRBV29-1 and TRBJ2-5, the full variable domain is SAVISQKPSRDICQRGTSLTIQCQVDSQVTMMFWYRQQPGQSLTLIATANQGSEATYESGFVIDKFPISRPNLTFSTLTVSNMSPEDSSIYLCSVERGETQYFGPGTRLLVL.

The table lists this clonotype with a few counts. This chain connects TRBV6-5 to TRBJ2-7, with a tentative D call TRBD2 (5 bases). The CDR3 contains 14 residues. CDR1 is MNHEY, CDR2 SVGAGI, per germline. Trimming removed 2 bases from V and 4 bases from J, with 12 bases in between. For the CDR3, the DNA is TGTGCCAGCAGTTACCTAAACGGGGAGTACGAGCAGTACTTC. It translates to CASSYLNGEYEQYF.

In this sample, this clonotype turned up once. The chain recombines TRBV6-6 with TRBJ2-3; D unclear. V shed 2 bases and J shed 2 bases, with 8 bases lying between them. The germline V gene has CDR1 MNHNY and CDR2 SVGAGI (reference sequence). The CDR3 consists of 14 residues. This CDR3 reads CASSYEEFTDTQYF. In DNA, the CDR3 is TGTGCCAGCAGTTACGAGGAGTTCACAGATACGCAGTATTTT.

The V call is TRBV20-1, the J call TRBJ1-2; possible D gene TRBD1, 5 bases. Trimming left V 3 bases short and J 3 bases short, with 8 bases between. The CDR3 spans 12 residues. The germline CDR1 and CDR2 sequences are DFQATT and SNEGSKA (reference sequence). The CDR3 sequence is CSASGGDYGYTF. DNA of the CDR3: TGCAGTGCTAGTGGGGGGGACTATGGCTACACCTTC.

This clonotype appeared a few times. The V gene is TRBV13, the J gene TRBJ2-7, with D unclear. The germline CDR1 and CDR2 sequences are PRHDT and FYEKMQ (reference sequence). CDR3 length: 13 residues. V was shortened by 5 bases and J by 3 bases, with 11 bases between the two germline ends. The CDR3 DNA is TGTGCCAGCAGCCAAACCTACAGCTACGAGCAGTACTTC. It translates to CASSQTYSYEQYF.

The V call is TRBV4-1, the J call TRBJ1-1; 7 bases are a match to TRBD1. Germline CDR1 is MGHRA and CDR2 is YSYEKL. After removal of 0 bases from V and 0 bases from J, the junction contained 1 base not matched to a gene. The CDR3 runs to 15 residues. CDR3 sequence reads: CASSQDQGVNTEAFF. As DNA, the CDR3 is TGCGCCAGCAGCCAAGATCAGGGGGTGAACACTGAAGCTTTCTTT.

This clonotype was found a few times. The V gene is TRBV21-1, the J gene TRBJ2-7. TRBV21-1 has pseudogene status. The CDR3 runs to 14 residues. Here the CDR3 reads CASSKAPSSYEQYF. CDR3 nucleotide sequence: TGTGCCAGCAGCAAAGCCCCCAGCTCCTACGAGCAGTACTTC.

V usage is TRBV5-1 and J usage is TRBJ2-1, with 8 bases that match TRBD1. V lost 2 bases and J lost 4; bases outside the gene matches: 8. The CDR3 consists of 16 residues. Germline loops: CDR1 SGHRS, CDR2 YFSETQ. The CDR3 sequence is CASSFNPGQGYNEQFF. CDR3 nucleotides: TGCGCCAGCAGCTTTAACCCTGGACAGGGATACAATGAGCAGTTCTTC.

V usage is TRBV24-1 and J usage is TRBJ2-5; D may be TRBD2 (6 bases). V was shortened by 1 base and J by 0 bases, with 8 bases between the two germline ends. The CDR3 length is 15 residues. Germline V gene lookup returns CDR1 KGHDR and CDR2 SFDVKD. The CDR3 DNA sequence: TGTGCCACCAGTGATTTTCGGGAGTACCAAGAGACCCAGTACTTC. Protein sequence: CATSDFREYQETQYF.

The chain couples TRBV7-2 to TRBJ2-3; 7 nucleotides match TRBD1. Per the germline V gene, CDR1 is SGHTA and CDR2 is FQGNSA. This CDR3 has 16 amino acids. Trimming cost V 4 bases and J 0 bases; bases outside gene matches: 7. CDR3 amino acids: CASSSRTGASTDTQYF. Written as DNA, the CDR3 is TGTGCCAGCAGCTCCCGGACAGGAGCTAGCACAGATACGCAGTATTTT.

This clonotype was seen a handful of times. The CDR3 sequence is CAWDRGLDTGELFF. The DNA of the CDR3 is TGTGCCTGGGACAGGGGGCTTGACACCGGGGAGCTGTTTTTT. V gene TRBV30 combines with J gene TRBJ2-2, with 10 bases that match TRBD1. This CDR3 contains 14 residues. The germline gives CDR1 GTSNPN, CDR2 SVGIG (reference sequence). Losses at the gene ends were 5 bases for V and 3 bases for J; bases not matched to a gene: 3.

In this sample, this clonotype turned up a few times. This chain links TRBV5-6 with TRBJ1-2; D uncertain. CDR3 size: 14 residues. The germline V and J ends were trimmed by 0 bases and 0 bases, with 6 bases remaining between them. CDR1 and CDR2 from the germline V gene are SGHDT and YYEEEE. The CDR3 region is CASSLDSPNYGYTF. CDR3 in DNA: TGTGCCAGCAGCTTGGACAGTCCTAACTATGGCTACACCTTC.

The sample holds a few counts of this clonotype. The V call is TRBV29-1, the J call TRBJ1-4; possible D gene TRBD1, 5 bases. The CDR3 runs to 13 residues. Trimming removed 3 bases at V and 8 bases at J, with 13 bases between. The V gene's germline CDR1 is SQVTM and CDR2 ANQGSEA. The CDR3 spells CSVELTAPEKLFF. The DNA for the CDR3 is TGCAGCGTTGAGTTGACAGCCCCCGAAAAACTGTTTTTT.

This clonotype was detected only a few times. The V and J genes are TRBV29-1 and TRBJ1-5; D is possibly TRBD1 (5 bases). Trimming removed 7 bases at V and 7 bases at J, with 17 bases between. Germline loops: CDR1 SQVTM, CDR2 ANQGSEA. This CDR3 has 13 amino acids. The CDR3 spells CSARQSNGQPQHF. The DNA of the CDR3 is TGCAGCGCCCGACAGTCCAATGGACAGCCCCAGCATTTT.

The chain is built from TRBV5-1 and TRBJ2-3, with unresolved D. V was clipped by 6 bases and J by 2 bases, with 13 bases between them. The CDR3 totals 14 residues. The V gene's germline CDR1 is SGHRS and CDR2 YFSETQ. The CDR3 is CASTAIPSTDTQYF. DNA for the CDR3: TGCGCCAGCACGGCGATACCATCCACAGATACGCAGTATTTT.

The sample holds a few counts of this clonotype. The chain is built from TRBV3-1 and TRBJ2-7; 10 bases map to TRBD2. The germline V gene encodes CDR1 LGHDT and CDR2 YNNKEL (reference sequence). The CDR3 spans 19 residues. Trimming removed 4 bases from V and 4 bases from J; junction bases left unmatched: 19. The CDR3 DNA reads TGTGCCAGCAGCCCCGCCCTGGAACTAGCGGGGCGCCCCCCTTACGAGCAGTACTTC. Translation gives CASSPALELAGRPPYEQYF.